These T cell receptor beta chains were read from a single sample in a study of blood T cells in healthy people across ages. From the 5' RACE reads, TCRdb called clonotypes with MiXCR, one entry per CDR3 protein. Altogether about 1.8 million distinct CDR3 sequences are present, just under 50% being singletons, with the ten largest covering around 2.1%. Sequenced sample: blood. The receptor set was obtained from a woman aged 40 to 50 in good health. The CDR3 runs from the conserved cysteine through the conserved F or W. Fields, in order: clone size, V gene, J gene, D gene, CDR3 protein, CDR3 DNA. A D gene is named only where the DNA matches it firmly. Only part of the rows carry a size: once, few, many, or a class if the clone is expanded.

-	TRBV27	TRBJ1-6	-	CASSAQAGGSYNSPLHF	TGTGCCAGCAGTGCTCAAGCGGGGGGCTCCTATAATTCACCCCTCCACTTT
-	TRBV18	TRBJ2-1	TRBD2	CASSQRTSGGAYNEQFF	TGTGCCAGCTCACAAAGGACTAGCGGGGGGGCCTACAATGAGCAGTTCTTC
-	TRBV7-2	TRBJ2-5	-	CASSLIHWREAQYF	TGTGCCAGCAGCTTAATCCACTGGCGAGAGGCCCAGTACTTC
few	TRBV20-1	TRBJ2-3	TRBD2	CSIEASGLASTDTQYF	TGCAGTATTGAGGCTAGCGGCCTGGCTAGCACAGATACGCAGTATTTT
few	TRBV7-2	TRBJ2-3	-	CASSLESDRGPPYTDTQYF	TGTGCCAGCAGCTTAGAGAGCGATCGGGGGCCGCCCTACACAGATACGCAGTATTTT
-	TRBV15	TRBJ1-5	-	CATSRQGGLQPQHF	TGTGCCACCAGCAGACAGGGAGGACTACAGCCCCAGCATTTT
-	TRBV3-1	TRBJ2-7	-	CASSWGVAVSYEQYF	TGTGCCAGCAGCTGGGGGGTTGCGGTCTCCTACGAGCAGTACTTC
few	TRBV5-8	TRBJ1-2	-	CASSFTVNYGYTF	TGTGCCAGCAGCTTTACGGTGAACTATGGCTACACCTTC
few	TRBV4-3	TRBJ2-1	TRBD2	CASSRGLAGGNGQFF	TGCGCCAGCAGCCGGGGACTAGCCGGAGGTAACGGGCAGTTCTTC
-	TRBV9	TRBJ1-2	-	CASSEPNGYTF	TGTGCCAGCTCCGAACCGAATGGCTACACCTTC
-	TRBV6-2/TRBV6-3	TRBJ2-1	-	CASKSKSRGHNEQFF	TGTGCCAGCAAGAGCAAGTCGCGGGGGCACAATGAGCAGTTCTTC
few	TRBV11-2	TRBJ2-7	-	CAAAYEQYF	TGTGCCGCCGCCTACGAGCAGTACTTC
few	TRBV7-9	TRBJ2-6	-	CATRRSSGANVLTF	TGTGCCACCCGGAGGAGCTCTGGGGCCAACGTCCTGACTTTC
few	TRBV7-8	TRBJ2-5	-	CASRVAGIAPNQETQYF	TGTGCCAGCAGGGTGGCAGGGATCGCTCCGAACCAAGAGACCCAGTACTTC
many	TRBV7-9	TRBJ2-1	TRBD2	CASSPSGGSSYNEQFF	TGTGCCAGCAGCCCTAGCGGGGGGAGCTCCTACAATGAGCAGTTCTTC
few	TRBV29-1	TRBJ1-5	-	CSYQRGTGQPQHF	TGCAGCTATCAGAGGGGAACAGGACAGCCCCAGCATTTT